This T cell receptor beta chain was observed in a study of CD8+ T cells in alopecia areata. Unmatched junction bases numbered 3, after V lost 0 bases and J lost 3 bases. Germline V lookup: CDR1 GKSSPN, CDR2 SITVG. The CDR3 is 14 amino acids. As the sequencing template, cDNA was produced by extracting RNA and reverse transcribing it. Profiling relied on immunoSEQ multiplex PCR, and the TCRdb table lists in-frame clones only, not all of them. The counts give about 300,000 clones, none of them seen only once; roughly 1.2% is held by the top ten. Sorting of pooled cutaneous lymph node cells was based on CD4, CD8alpha, NKG2D, NKG2ACE and other markers. This clone was counted only a few times. All gene names here are mouse names. The CDR3 end lies 4 residues beyond the end of the read and is filled in from the germline J gene.

Source material: CD4+ T cells sorted from a lymph node. This rearrangement joins TRBV31 to TRBJ2-5; 7 bases match TRBD2. The TCR comes from a C3H/HeJ mouse with alopecia areata. The mouse strain carries the MHC haplotype H2-k. The DNA read from the CDR3 is TGTGCCTGGAGTCTCGACTGGGAGCAAGAC. It encodes CAWSLDWEQD. The CDR3 in its entirety is CAWSLDWEQDTQYF. Combining the CDR3 with reference TRBV31 and TRBJ2-5 gives the whole variable domain AQTIHQWPVAEIKAVGSPLSLGCTIKGKSSPNLYWYWQATGGTLQQLFYSITVGQVESVVQLNLSASRPKDDQFILSTEKLLLSHSGFYLCAWSLDWEQDTQYFGPGTRLLVL.